A selection of T cell receptor beta chains follows, all from one sample in a study of OX40 agonist ivuxolimab in advanced cancers. Sequencing was performed with immunoSEQ multiplex PCR; in TCRdb, only in-frame clones are kept and a portion is missing. The sample consists of approximately 94,000 clones, over 75% of them appearing once. Source: CD4+ or CD8+ T cells sorted from blood, taken in a trial of the OX40 agonist ivuxolimab. Receptors originate from an adult with an advanced solid tumor such as melanoma, head and neck, liver or kidney cancer. The CDR3 runs from the conserved cysteine through the conserved F or W. The order of the fields is J gene, V gene, clone size, D gene, CDR3 protein, CDR3 DNA. D genes are given only for firm matches. The size of a clone is reported for some rows only, either as once, few or many, or as a class for expanded clones.

J gene: TRBJ2-1
V gene: TRBV28
clone size: once
D gene: TRBD2
CDR3 protein: CASSRTSGRLYEQFF
CDR3 DNA: TGTGCCAGCAGCCGGACTAGCGGGAGGCTCTATGAGCAGTTCTTC

J gene: TRBJ1-1
V gene: TRBV11-3
clone size: NA
D gene: NA
CDR3 protein: CASSLGGNTEAFF
CDR3 DNA: TGTGCCAGCAGCTTAGGTGGAAACACTGAAGCTTTCTTT

J gene: TRBJ1-4
V gene: TRBV19
clone size: NA
D gene: NA
CDR3 protein: CASSIRQALNEKLFF
CDR3 DNA: TGTGCCAGTAGTATTCGGCAGGCCCTTAATGAAAAACTGTTTTTT

J gene: TRBJ1-4
V gene: TRBV28
clone size: once
D gene: NA
CDR3 protein: CASTLSGLGSNEKLFF
CDR3 DNA: TGTGCCAGCACTTTAAGCGGTCTGGGTTCAAATGAAAAACTGTTTTTT

J gene: TRBJ2-2
V gene: TRBV9
clone size: NA
D gene: TRBD2
CDR3 protein: CASSVGTSGGLLTGELFF
CDR3 DNA: TGTGCCAGCAGCGTAGGGACTAGCGGGGGGCTGCTCACCGGGGAGCTGTTTTTT

J gene: TRBJ2-7
V gene: TRBV2
clone size: NA
D gene: TRBD1
CDR3 protein: CASSVDRGPYEQYF
CDR3 DNA: TGTGCCAGCAGTGTGGACAGGGGGCCCTACGAGCAGTACTTC

J gene: TRBJ2-7
V gene: TRBV2
clone size: NA
D gene: NA
CDR3 protein: CASSEYRYEQYF
CDR3 DNA: TGTGCCAGCAGTGAATACAGGTACGAGCAGTACTTC

J gene: TRBJ2-5
V gene: TRBV5-4
clone size: NA
D gene: NA
CDR3 protein: CASSLDLANQETQYF
CDR3 DNA: TGTGCCAGCAGCTTGGACTTAGCGAACCAAGAGACCCAGTACTTC

J gene: TRBJ1-2
V gene: TRBV2
clone size: few
D gene: NA
CDR3 protein: CASSARGNYGYTF
CDR3 DNA: TGTGCCAGCAGTGCCAGGGGTAACTATGGCTACACCTTC

J gene: TRBJ2-5
V gene: TRBV6-6
clone size: NA
D gene: NA
CDR3 protein: CASRPRRGGDETQYF
CDR3 DNA: TGTGCCAGCAGACCCCGAAGGGGTGGGGATGAGACCCAGTACTTC

J gene: TRBJ2-1
V gene: TRBV5-1
clone size: NA
D gene: NA
CDR3 protein: CASSLGGLGEQFF
CDR3 DNA: TGCGCCAGCAGCTTGGGGGGTTTGGGTGAGCAGTTCTTC

J gene: TRBJ2-2
V gene: TRBV7-3
clone size: NA
D gene: NA
CDR3 protein: CASSPGDTGELFF
CDR3 DNA: TGTGCCAGCAGCCCGGGTGACACCGGGGAGCTGTTTTTT

J gene: TRBJ2-5
V gene: TRBV10-3
clone size: NA
D gene: TRBD2
CDR3 protein: CAIGLAGGRGQETQYF
CDR3 DNA: TGTGCCATAGGACTAGCGGGGGGCCGGGGGCAAGAGACCCAGTACTTC

J gene: TRBJ2-3
V gene: TRBV6-5
clone size: NA
D gene: NA
CDR3 protein: CASSYGLSTDTQYF
CDR3 DNA: TGTGCCAGCAGTTACGGACTGAGCACAGATACGCAGTATTTT

J gene: TRBJ2-7
V gene: TRBV7-8
clone size: NA
D gene: NA
CDR3 protein: CASSLQRLGEQYF
CDR3 DNA: TGTGCCAGCAGCTTACAGAGGCTGGGCGAGCAGTACTTC

J gene: TRBJ2-5
V gene: TRBV7-9
clone size: NA
D gene: NA
CDR3 protein: CASRGAGGRQETQYF
CDR3 DNA: TGTGCCAGCAGAGGTGCTGGGGGTCGCCAAGAGACCCAGTACTTC

J gene: TRBJ1-1
V gene: TRBV5-1
clone size: NA
D gene: NA
CDR3 protein: CASSPTQVANTEAFF
CDR3 DNA: TGCGCCAGCAGCCCCACACAGGTTGCGAACACTGAAGCTTTCTTT

J gene: TRBJ2-7
V gene: TRBV19
clone size: NA
D gene: TRBD2
CDR3 protein: CASSTLAGGRPYEQYF
CDR3 DNA: TGTGCCAGTAGTACACTAGCGGGAGGGCGACCCTACGAGCAGTACTTC

J gene: TRBJ1-1
V gene: TRBV28
clone size: NA
D gene: TRBD1
CDR3 protein: CASSSLGTGGITEAFF
CDR3 DNA: TGTGCCAGCAGTTCCCTCGGGACAGGGGGCATCACTGAAGCTTTCTTT

J gene: TRBJ2-7
V gene: TRBV2
clone size: NA
D gene: NA
CDR3 protein: CASSEISFSTHEQYF
CDR3 DNA: TGTGCCAGCAGTGAGATAAGCTTCTCGACCCACGAGCAGTACTTC

J gene: TRBJ2-7
V gene: TRBV10-3
clone size: NA
D gene: TRBD1
CDR3 protein: CAMGQGGWQYF
CDR3 DNA: TGTGCCATGGGACAGGGGGGATGGCAGTACTTC

J gene: TRBJ1-2
V gene: TRBV4-1
clone size: NA
D gene: NA
CDR3 protein: CASSQESAAVIYGYTF
CDR3 DNA: TGCGCCAGCAGCCAAGAGAGCGCAGCAGTTATCTATGGCTACACCTTC

J gene: TRBJ1-1
V gene: TRBV29-1
clone size: NA
D gene: TRBD1
CDR3 protein: CSARQGGIMNTEAFF
CDR3 DNA: TGCAGCGCCAGACAGGGAGGGATAATGAACACTGAAGCTTTCTTT

J gene: TRBJ2-1
V gene: TRBV11-2
clone size: once
D gene: NA
CDR3 protein: CASSAARSSYNEQFF
CDR3 DNA: TGTGCCAGCAGCGCCGCAAGAAGCTCCTACAATGAGCAGTTCTTC

J gene: TRBJ2-4
V gene: TRBV30
clone size: NA
D gene: NA
CDR3 protein: CAWTSNLGSKNIQYF
CDR3 DNA: TGTGCCTGGACTTCTAATCTGGGGTCCAAAAACATTCAGTACTTC

J gene: TRBJ1-6
V gene: TRBV5-4
clone size: NA
D gene: NA
CDR3 protein: CASSLDRDPSNSPLHF
CDR3 DNA: TGTGCCAGCAGCCTGGACCGGGACCCGTCTAATTCACCCCTCCACTTT

J gene: TRBJ2-2
V gene: TRBV5-1
clone size: NA
D gene: TRBD2
CDR3 protein: CASSLKLAGGPGTGKLFF
CDR3 DNA: TGCGCCAGCAGCTTGAAGCTAGCGGGGGGGCCAGGCACCGGGAAGCTGTTTTTT

J gene: TRBJ1-1
V gene: TRBV28
clone size: NA
D gene: TRBD1
CDR3 protein: CASSRTGTEAFF
CDR3 DNA: TGTGCCAGCAGTAGGACAGGGACTGAAGCTTTCTTT

J gene: TRBJ1-2
V gene: TRBV11-2
clone size: NA
D gene: TRBD1
CDR3 protein: CASSLLGGGYGYTF
CDR3 DNA: TGTGCCAGCAGCTTGTTAGGGGGCGGCTATGGCTACACCTTC

J gene: TRBJ1-2
V gene: TRBV13
clone size: NA
D gene: NA
CDR3 protein: CASSLITTVSTF
CDR3 DNA: TGTGCCAGCAGCTTAATAACGACAGTCAGTACCTTC

J gene: TRBJ1-2
V gene: TRBV5-1
clone size: NA
D gene: TRBD1
CDR3 protein: CASSSGTGVANYGYTF
CDR3 DNA: TGCGCCAGCAGCTCCGGGACAGGGGTAGCTAACTATGGCTACACCTTC

J gene: TRBJ2-5
V gene: TRBV5-4
clone size: NA
D gene: TRBD1
CDR3 protein: CASSSRQGIQETQYF
CDR3 DNA: TGTGCCAGCAGCTCCAGACAGGGTATACAAGAGACCCAGTACTTC

J gene: TRBJ1-3
V gene: TRBV30
clone size: NA
D gene: TRBD1
CDR3 protein: CAWSVGTGVGNTIYF
CDR3 DNA: TGTGCCTGGAGTGTCGGGACAGGGGTCGGAAACACCATATATTTT